Following are 24 T cell receptor beta chains from one sample sequenced in a study of shared clonotypes between healthy human individuals. TCRdb's copy holds only in-frame clones and misses some; the assay was immunoSEQ multiplex PCR. The sample has roughly 450,000 clones, about four fifths seen once; the top ten hold roughly 13%. Sequenced input: PBMCs. The origin of the receptors is a woman aged 40 to 50 in good health. Some clones in this sample may be carry-over from other donors' samples.

V is TRBV6-5 and J is TRBJ1-2; the D gene is possibly TRBD1 (6 bases). Trimming took 5 bases from V and 7 from J, leaving 17 bases between them. Germline CDR1 MNHEY, CDR2 SVGAGI. This CDR3 region has 14 residues. The CDR3 DNA sequence: TGTGCCAGCAGTCCTGACAGGTTAGGCGCTGGCTACACCTTC. Its protein product is CASSPDRLGAGYTF.

The chain links TRBV18 to TRBJ2-4; 9 bases match TRBD2. CDR3 length: 15 residues. From germline, CDR1 is KGHSH and CDR2 LQKENI. J lost 16 bases, V lost 2 bases, and 15 bases had no gene match. CDR3 loop: CASSPSGGTSLGLYF. Written as DNA, the CDR3 is TGTGCCAGCTCACCAAGTGGTGGGACTAGCCTCGGTTTATACTTC.

This clone was seen only a few times. The chain has TRBV19 and TRBJ2-3, with 12 bases lining up with TRBD2. Trimming cost V 7 bases and J 4 bases; bases outside gene matches: 9. CDR3 length equals 16 residues. The germline CDR1 and CDR2 sequences are LNHDA and SQIVND (reference sequence). This CDR3 is CASIPGLAGRPDTQYF. CDR3 in DNA: TGTGCCAGTATCCCAGGACTAGCGGGACGGCCAGATACGCAGTATTTT.

The J gene is TRBJ2-1, the V gene TRBV6-1; 13 nucleotides line up with TRBD2. Trimming cost V 3 bases and J 7 bases; bases outside gene matches: 3. This CDR3 is built from 15 residues. The germline V gene has CDR1 MNHNS and CDR2 SASEGT. The CDR3 region is CASSDTGLAGNEQFF. The CDR3 DNA reads as TGTGCCAGCAGTGATACGGGACTAGCGGGAAATGAGCAGTTCTTC.

The chain employs TRBV7-3 and TRBJ2-2; D may correspond to TRBD1 or TRBD2 (5 bases each). Germline V gives CDR1 SGHTA, CDR2 FQGTGA. CDR3 size: 14 residues. Trimming removed 5 bases at V and 5 bases at J, with 12 bases between. CDR3 region: CASSPGDATGELFF. For the CDR3, the DNA is TGTGCCAGCAGCCCCGGGGACGCAACCGGGGAGCTGTTTTTT.

The sample holds a few counts of this clone. This rearrangement joins TRBV7-9 to TRBJ2-1; TRBD2 matches 12 bases. This CDR3 is 18 amino acids long. V lost 5 bases to trimming and J lost 0 bases; unmatched junction nucleotides: 8. Germline assignment: CDR1 SEHNR and CDR2 FQNEAQ (reference sequence). The CDR3 coding sequence is TGTGCCAGCAGCCTGGGACTAGCGGGCACGAGCTCCTACAATGAGCAGTTCTTC. Amino acids: CASSLGLAGTSSYNEQFF.

J is TRBJ2-5 and V is TRBV5-6; D might be TRBD2 (5 bases). V was trimmed by 0 bases and J by 4 bases, leaving 10 bases between them. CDR1 is SGHDT, CDR2 YYEEEE, per germline. CDR3 length: 14 residues. The CDR3 DNA reads as TGTGCCAGCAGCTTGGAAGTCGGGGTAGAGACCCAGTACTTC. It translates to CASSLEVGVETQYF. The whole variable domain, remainder taken from reference TRBV5-6 and TRBJ2-5, is DAGVTQSPTHLIKTRGQQVTLRCSPKSGHDTVSWYQQALGQGPQFIFQYYEEEERQRGNFPDRFSGHQFPNYSSELNVNALLLGDSALYLCASSLEVGVETQYFGPGTRLLVL.

The chain links TRBV7-2 to TRBJ2-7, with a weak D call TRBD2 (5 bases). Trimming took off 0 bases at V and 5 bases at J, with 14 bases between the two ends. CDR1 and CDR2 (germline): SGHTA, FQGNSA. CDR3 length: 15 amino acids. The CDR3, as DNA: TGTGCCAGCAGCTTAGCGGACTTAAGAAGAAACGAGCAGTACTTC. It translates to CASSLADLRRNEQYF.

This clone was counted at least ten times. J is TRBJ1-5 and V is TRBV5-6, with D perhaps TRBD1 (6 bases). CDR1 is SGHDT and CDR2 is YYEEEE in the germline V gene. V was clipped by 2 bases and J by 6 bases, with 18 bases between them. This CDR3 is built from 16 residues. CDR3 in DNA: TGTGCCAGCAGCTTCACCGGCGCAGGGGTTATTCAGCCCCAGCATTTT. It translates to CASSFTGAGVIQPQHF.

V gene TRBV10-3 combines with J gene TRBJ2-3; D may be TRBD1 (5 bases). CDR1 ENHRY and CDR2 SYGVKD come from the germline V gene. Trimming shortened V by 6 bases and J by 4 bases, and 17 bases separated the two germline ends. CDR3 size: 15 residues. The DNA of the CDR3 is TGTGCCATCAGCCAAGGGGATTTGGCTGCAGATACGCAGTATTTT. Its translation: CAISQGDLAADTQYF.

J is TRBJ2-6 and V is TRBV11-2; TRBD1 agrees at 8 bases. This CDR3 spans 15 amino acids. J gave up 12 bases and V 5 bases, and 12 bases lay outside the gene matches. Germline V lookup: CDR1 SGHAT, CDR2 FQNNGV. DNA of the CDR3: TGTGCCAGCAGCGCGTCAGGGGGCTCCTTAGGCGTCCTGACTTTC. Translated, it gives CASSASGGSLGVLTF.

The chain has TRBV4-1 and TRBJ1-1; no clear D. The CDR3 contains 15 residues. V lost 4 bases, J lost 2 bases, and 14 bases lay in between. CDR1 is MGHRA, CDR2 YSYEKL, per germline. The CDR3 reads CASSRAVQTNTEAFF. The CDR3 nucleotides are TGCGCCAGCAGCCGGGCGGTTCAGACTAACACTGAAGCTTTCTTT.

The chain joins TRBV29-1 to TRBJ2-3; D ambiguous. Trimming cost V 6 bases and J 4 bases, with 5 bases left between them. Germline V gives CDR1 SQVTM, CDR2 ANQGSEA. CDR3 length equals 10 residues. This CDR3 reads CSVRPDTQYF. In DNA, the CDR3 is TGCAGCGTGAGGCCAGATACGCAGTATTTT.

The chain links TRBV19 to TRBJ1-1; D is unresolved. Germline V gene lookup returns CDR1 LNHDA and CDR2 SQIVND (reference sequence). Trimming stripped 4 bases from V and 0 bases from J, with 6 bases between. The CDR3 extends over 13 amino acids. CDR3 protein: CASSNSVNTEAFF. CDR3 DNA: TGTGCCAGTAGTAACAGTGTGAACACTGAAGCTTTCTTT.

This clone was counted once. CDR3 amino acids: CASSPYYEQYF. Written as DNA, the CDR3 is TGTGCCAGCAGCCCATACTACGAGCAGTACTTC. J is TRBJ2-7 and V is TRBV27; D call uncertain. This CDR3 has 11 amino acids. Trimming stripped 6 bases from V and 3 bases from J, with 6 bases between. The V gene's germline CDR1 is MNHEY and CDR2 SMNVEV (reference sequence).

V and J are TRBV7-3 and TRBJ2-3; possibly TRBD2 for D (6 bases). This CDR3 spans 14 amino acids. Germline CDR1 SGHTA, CDR2 FQGTGA. V lost 5 bases and J lost 4, with 13 bases in between. The CDR3 DNA sequence: TGTGCCAGCAGCCAAACCGGGACTTCAGATACGCAGTATTTT. Translating gives CASSQTGTSDTQYF.

The V and J genes are TRBV5-4 and TRBJ1-2; unclear D gene. Germline CDR1 is SGHNT and CDR2 is YYREEE (reference sequence). The CDR3 length is 13 residues. The ends were cut back, 4 bases at V and 5 bases at J, with 12 bases in the middle. This CDR3 is CASSTDGWYGYTF. The CDR3 nucleotides are TGTGCCAGCAGCACCGACGGGTGGTATGGCTACACCTTC.

The chain is built from TRBV5-5 and TRBJ2-3, with unresolved D. Germline lookup yields CDR1 SGHKS and CDR2 YYEKEE (reference sequence). CDR3 size: 12 residues. Trimming took 0 bases from V and 7 from J, leaving 6 bases between them. The chain's CDR3 is CASSLEPYTQYF. The CDR3 DNA follows: TGTGCCAGCAGCTTGGAGCCTTATACGCAGTATTTT.

The rearrangement links TRBV27 to TRBJ1-2, with TRBD1 matching over 7 bases. With 0 bases clipped from V and 4 bases from J, the junction kept 2 bases outside the gene matches. The CDR3 length is 14 residues. Looked up from germline, CDR1 is MNHEY and CDR2 is SMNVEV (reference sequence). The CDR3 region is CASSLSYRGYGYTF. CDR3 bases: TGTGCCAGCAGTTTATCGTACAGGGGCTATGGCTACACCTTC.

This clone was detected once. This chain joins TRBV19 and TRBJ2-1; the match to TRBD1 covers 8 bases. CDR1 and CDR2 (germline): LNHDA, SQIVND (reference sequence). This CDR3 is built from 13 residues. The J segment lost 6 bases and the V segment lost 4 bases, leaving 2 bases of the junction unmatched. The CDR3 region is CASSSRGPNEQFF. DNA for the CDR3: TGTGCCAGTAGTAGCAGGGGGCCCAATGAGCAGTTCTTC.

The gene calls are TRBV7-9 and TRBJ2-5, with D unclear. The germline V and J ends were trimmed by 0 bases and 4 bases, with 12 bases remaining between them. There are 15 residues in the CDR3. CDR1 and CDR2 from the germline V gene are SEHNR and FQNEAQ (reference sequence). CDR3: CASSLAITSGETQYF. In DNA form, the CDR3 reads TGTGCCAGCAGCTTAGCGATTACATCGGGAGAGACCCAGTACTTC.

This chain joins TRBV7-3 and TRBJ2-2; TRBD1 matches at 9 bases. V lost 5 bases and J lost 3; bases outside the gene matches: 7. Germline V gene lookup returns CDR1 SGHTA and CDR2 FQGTGA. This CDR3 region has 16 residues. CDR3 bases: TGTGCCAGCAGCCCAACAGGGGGCGCGGACACCGGGGAGCTGTTTTTT. Translated: CASSPTGGADTGELFF.

The genes are TRBV9 and TRBJ2-4; D tentatively reads TRBD1 or TRBD2 (5 bases each). The CDR3 totals 14 residues. Germline V gene sequence: CDR1 SGDLS, CDR2 YYNGEE. Trimming took 0 bases from V and 6 from J, leaving 10 bases between them. CDR3 DNA sequence: TGTGCCAGCAGCGTAGACGGGGCTGGAAACATTCAGTACTTC. Protein product: CASSVDGAGNIQYF.

The chain recombines TRBV10-3 with TRBJ2-1, with D tentatively TRBD1 (7 bases). Germline CDR1 ENHRY, CDR2 SYGVKD. The CDR3 spans 14 residues. Trimming cost V 11 bases and J 2 bases, with 16 bases left between them. CDR3 nucleotide sequence: TGTGCCTCCAGGGGGGAGCGGGCCTACAATGAGCAGTTCTTC. Amino acids: CASRGERAYNEQFF.